What follows are 15 T cell receptor beta chains derived from one specimen sequenced in a study of blood T cell repertoires in COVID-19. Only in-frame clones appear in the TCRdb table, and some are missing; sequencing was by immunoSEQ multiplex PCR. The sample contains some 150,000 clones, around 90% of which appear only once. Input material: peripheral blood. These TCRs come from a woman aged 55-69 years with active or convalescent COVID-19.

This chain connects TRBV5-4 to TRBJ2-3; D is perhaps TRBD1 (6 bases). In germline, CDR1 is SGHNT, CDR2 YYREEE (reference sequence). The CDR3 consists of 14 residues. V was pared by 2 bases and J by 3 bases, with 10 bases between. The CDR3 is CASSFDRITDTQYF. The CDR3 bases are TGTGCCAGCAGCTTTGACAGGATTACAGATACGCAGTATTTT.

This chain uses TRBV11-2 with TRBJ1-2; D call uncertain. V was cut by 1 base and J by 6 bases, with 6 bases left in between. The CDR3 consists of 12 residues. Germline V CDR1 and CDR2: SGHAT, FQNNGV. This chain's CDR3 is CASSLGYNGYTF. DNA for the CDR3: TGTGCCAGCAGCTTAGGTTATAATGGCTACACCTTC.

The chain couples TRBV30 to TRBJ2-5; TRBD2 might be the D (5 bases). V dropped 4 bases and J dropped 2 bases, with 11 bases sitting between them. CDR3 length: 13 amino acids. CDR1 and CDR2 (germline): GTSNPN, SVGIG (reference sequence). CDR3: CAWTRRLQETQYF. CDR3 nucleotides: TGTGCCTGGACGCGGAGACTACAAGAGACCCAGTACTTC.

The gene calls are TRBV19 and TRBJ2-1; TRBD2 is a possible D gene (6 bases). The CDR3 has 15 amino acids. Germline V gene sequence: CDR1 LNHDA, CDR2 SQIVND (reference sequence). Trimming removed 6 bases at V and 9 bases at J, with 21 bases between. The CDR3 here is CASRMGSAAGGEQFF. CDR3 bases: TGTGCCAGTAGGATGGGCTCGGCAGCCGGGGGTGAGCAGTTCTTC.

The chain joins TRBV7-2 to TRBJ1-5; TRBD1 is a possible D gene (6 bases). The germline CDR1 and CDR2 sequences are SGHTA and FQGNSA. V was cut by 2 bases and J by 3 bases, with 14 bases left in between. There are 16 residues in the CDR3. The CDR3 nucleotides are TGTGCCAGCAGCTTAAATGGTGGACAGAACAATCAGCCCCAGCATTTT. Amino acids: CASSLNGGQNNQPQHF.

This sequence joins TRBV29-1 and TRBJ1-1; D is uncertain. This CDR3 has 12 amino acids. Trimming removed 2 bases from V and 14 bases from J, with 18 bases in between. Per the germline V gene, CDR1 is SQVTM and CDR2 is ANQGSEA. The CDR3 here is CSVERQEPVRFF. The CDR3 DNA reads as TGCAGCGTTGAAAGGCAGGAACCCGTACGATTCTTT.

The chain couples TRBV5-1 to TRBJ2-5; TRBD1 aligns across 7 bases. This CDR3 contains 16 residues. CDR1 SGHRS and CDR2 YFSETQ come from the germline V gene. Trimming at V came to 1 base and at J to 5 bases, leaving 11 bases not matched to a gene. CDR3 in DNA: TGCGCCAGCAGCTTGCAGCAGGCAGGGGGATCTGAGACCCAGTACTTC. The encoded protein is CASSLQQAGGSETQYF.

The rearrangement links TRBV7-6 to TRBJ2-7, with 7 nucleotides matching TRBD1. V gave up 5 bases and J gave up 3 bases; unmatched junction bases: 16. Per the germline V gene, CDR1 is SGHVS and CDR2 is FNYEAQ. The CDR3 spans 17 residues. In DNA form, the CDR3 reads TGTGCCAGCAGCCGAACATCTAACCCGACAGGGAGCTACGAGCAGTACTTC. Protein: CASSRTSNPTGSYEQYF.

The rearrangement links TRBV6-1 to TRBJ1-1; 10 nucleotides align to TRBD1. The CDR3 totals 14 residues. Germline V gene lookup returns CDR1 MNHNS and CDR2 SASEGT. V shed 4 bases, J shed 6 bases, and the junction held 5 bases outside the gene matches. The CDR3: CASSAGQGGSEAFF. The CDR3 DNA follows: TGTGCCAGCAGTGCCGGACAGGGGGGCTCTGAAGCTTTCTTT.

The rearrangement joins TRBV25-1 to TRBJ1-6; D perhaps matches TRBD1 (6 bases). Germline V gene lookup returns CDR1 MGHDK and CDR2 SYGVNS. With 1 base removed from V and 5 bases from J, the gap between germline ends came to 9 bases. The CDR3 length is 15 residues. The CDR3 is CASSESTGNNSPLHF. CDR3 nucleotides: TGTGCCAGCAGTGAATCTACAGGGAATAATTCACCCCTCCACTTT.

This clone was observed a few times. The V call is TRBV6-5, the J call TRBJ1-1, with 7 bases matching TRBD1. Trimming removed 0 bases from V and 3 bases from J; junction bases left unmatched: 7. The germline V gene encodes CDR1 MNHEY and CDR2 SVGAGI. The CDR3 length is 16 residues. The CDR3 sequence is CASSYSARGPHTEAFF. The CDR3 bases are TGTGCCAGCAGTTACTCCGCTAGGGGGCCGCACACTGAAGCTTTCTTT.

The gene calls are TRBV5-6 and TRBJ1-2, with D possibly being TRBD1 (5 bases). This CDR3 comprises 15 residues. V shed 0 bases and J shed 4 bases, with 13 bases lying between them. The V gene's germline CDR1 is SGHDT and CDR2 YYEEEE. DNA of the CDR3: TGTGCCAGCAGCTTGGCCTCAGGGAGGATCTATGGCTACACCTTC. Translating it yields CASSLASGRIYGYTF.

V gene TRBV10-3 combines with J gene TRBJ1-5; D gene uncertain. Trimming shortened V by 3 bases and J by 2 bases, and 8 bases separated the two germline ends. Germline CDR1 is ENHRY and CDR2 is SYGVKD. CDR3 length: 14 residues. CDR3 sequence (DNA): TGTGCCATCAGTGAAGTGCCAGGCAATCAGCCCCAGCATTTT. This sequence encodes CAISEVPGNQPQHF.

The V and J genes are TRBV19 and TRBJ2-7; 11 bases fit TRBD1. Germline V gene data show CDR1 as LNHDA and CDR2 as SQIVND (reference sequence). This CDR3 is 12 amino acids long. V was pared by 10 bases and J by 3 bases, with 2 bases of the junction left unmatched. CDR3 amino acids: CATGTGGYEQYF. The CDR3 bases are TGTGCCACCGGGACAGGGGGCTACGAGCAGTACTTC.

This CDR3 reads CASSIIRTGVGTGELFF. The CDR3, as DNA: TGTGCCAGTAGTATAATCCGGACAGGGGTAGGCACCGGGGAGCTGTTTTTT. The chain couples TRBV19 to TRBJ2-2; TRBD1 matches at 9 bases. Germline-derived CDR1 and CDR2 are LNHDA and SQIVND (reference sequence). V lost 2 bases, J lost 4 bases, and 8 bases stayed unmatched. The CDR3 consists of 17 residues.